The clone carrying this TCR beta chain is medium-sized in the sample. No antigen is known for it. TCR beta rearrangements were amplified from peripheral blood genomic DNA. The V end was cut by 5 bases, the J end by 2 bases, with 13 bases between. The CDR3 spans 14 residues. The data originate from a study of T cell repertoires in aging, cancer and after chemotherapy. A mixed TRB-A/B primer pool amplified rearranged TRB by multiplex touch-down PCR. TCRdb re-called the multiplex PCR reads with MiXCR, one entry per CDR3 protein. Counted here are about 5,000 distinct CDR3 sequences, 20% to 30% occurring once; the ten biggest clones make up 18%. Overall study findings and caveats: Median generation probability rose over the chemotherapy interval in each cancer cohort, suggesting rebound thymic output.

Source material: blood. The sequence was obtained from a human donor in good health. The chain carries TRBV12-3 or TRBV12-4 and TRBJ2-7, with D possibly called TRBD1 or TRBD2 (5 bases each). CDR3 sequence: CASSQWDGTYEQYF. In nucleotides, the CDR3 is TGTGCCAGCAGTCAGTGGGACGGGACCTACGAGCAGTACTTC.